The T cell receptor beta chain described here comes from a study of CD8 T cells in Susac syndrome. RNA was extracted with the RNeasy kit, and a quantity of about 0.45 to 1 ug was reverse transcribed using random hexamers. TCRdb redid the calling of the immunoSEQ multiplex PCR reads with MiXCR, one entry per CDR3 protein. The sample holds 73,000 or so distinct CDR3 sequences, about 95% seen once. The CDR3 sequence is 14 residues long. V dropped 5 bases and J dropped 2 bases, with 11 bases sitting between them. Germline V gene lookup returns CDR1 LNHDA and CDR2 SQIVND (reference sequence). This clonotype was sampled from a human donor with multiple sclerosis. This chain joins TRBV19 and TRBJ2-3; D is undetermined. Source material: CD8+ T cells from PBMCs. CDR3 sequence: CASSQDGHTDTQYF. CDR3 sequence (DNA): TGTGCCAGTAGTCAGGACGGTCACACAGATACGCAGTATTTT.